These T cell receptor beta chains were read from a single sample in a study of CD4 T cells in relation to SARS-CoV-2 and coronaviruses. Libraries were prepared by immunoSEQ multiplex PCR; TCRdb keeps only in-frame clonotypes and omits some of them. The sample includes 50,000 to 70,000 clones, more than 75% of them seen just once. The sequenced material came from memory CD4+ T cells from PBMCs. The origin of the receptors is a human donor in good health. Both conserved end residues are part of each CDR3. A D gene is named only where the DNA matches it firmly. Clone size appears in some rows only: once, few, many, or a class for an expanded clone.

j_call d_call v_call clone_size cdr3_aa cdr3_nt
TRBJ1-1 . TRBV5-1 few CASSATLNTEAFF TGCGCCAGCAGCGCCACTTTGAACACTGAAGCTTTCTTT
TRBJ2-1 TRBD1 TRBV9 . CASSVNPYASRGLSNEQFF TGTGCCAGCAGCGTAAATCCGTACGCGTCGAGGGGGCTAAGCAATGAGCAGTTCTTC
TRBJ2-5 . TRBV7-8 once CASRRQGGVKTQYF TGTGCCAGCAGGCGACAGGGAGGAGTGAAGACCCAGTACTTC
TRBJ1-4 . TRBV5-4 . CASSSGGLGEKLFF TGTGCCAGCAGCTCGGGGGGGTTGGGCGAAAAACTGTTTTTT
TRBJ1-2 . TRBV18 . CASSPSAGGLTGYTF TGTGCCAGCTCACCGTCCGCAGGAGGCCTTACGGGCTACACCTTC
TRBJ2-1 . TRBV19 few CASKGAGYEQFF TGTGCCAGTAAAGGGGCGGGGTATGAGCAGTTCTTC
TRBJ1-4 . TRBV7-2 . CASSLDRGNEKLFF TGTGCCAGCAGCTTAGATCGGGGAAATGAAAAACTGTTTTTT
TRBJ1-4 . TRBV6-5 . CASSRVNEKLFF TGTGCCAGCAGCCGGGTAAATGAAAAACTGTTTTTT
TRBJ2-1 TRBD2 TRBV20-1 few CSASSGAPYNEQFF TGCAGTGCTAGTAGCGGGGCTCCCTACAATGAGCAGTTCTTC
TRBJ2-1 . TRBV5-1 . CASAELASYNEQFF TGCGCCAGCGCAGAGCTGGCCTCCTACAATGAGCAGTTCTTC
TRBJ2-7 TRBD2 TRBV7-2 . CASSFGSGGQSEQYF TGTGCCAGCAGCTTTGGGTCGGGGGGGCAGTCCGAGCAGTACTTC
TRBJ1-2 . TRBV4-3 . CASSQDLEGPYGYTF TGCGCCAGCAGCCAAGATCTTGAGGGCCCCTATGGCTACACCTTC
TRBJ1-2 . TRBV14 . CASSPGQNLYGYTF TGTGCCAGCAGCCCGGGACAAAACCTTTATGGCTACACCTTC
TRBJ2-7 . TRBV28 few CASRSGMWEQYF TGTGCCAGCAGATCGGGGATGTGGGAGCAGTACTTC
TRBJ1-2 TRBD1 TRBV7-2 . CASSQRRQGYGYTF TGTGCCAGCAGCCAGCGCCGACAGGGCTATGGCTACACCTTC
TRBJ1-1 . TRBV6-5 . CASKQGTSMNTEAFF TGTGCCAGCAAACAGGGCACGTCCATGAACACTGAAGCTTTCTTT
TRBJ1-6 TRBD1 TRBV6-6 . CASSPQGAYNSPLHF TGTGCCAGCAGTCCACAGGGGGCCTATAATTCACCCCTCCACTTT
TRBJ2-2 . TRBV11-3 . CASSFTLTGELFF TGTGCCAGCAGCTTCACGCTAACCGGGGAGCTGTTTTTT
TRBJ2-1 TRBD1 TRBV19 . CASSIGTGENEQFF TGTGCCAGTAGTATAGGGACAGGGGAGAATGAGCAGTTCTTC
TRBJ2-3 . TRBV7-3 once CASSLLINTDTQYF TGTGCCAGCAGCCTCCTGATCAACACAGATACGCAGTATTTT
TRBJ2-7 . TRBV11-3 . CASSEGERYEQYF TGTGCCAGCAGCGAGGGGGAGAGGTACGAGCAGTACTTC
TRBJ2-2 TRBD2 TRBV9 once CASSSLAGGPTGELFF TGTGCCAGCAGCTCCCTAGCGGGGGGGCCCACCGGGGAGCTGTTTTTT
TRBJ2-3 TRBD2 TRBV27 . CASSSTLAGVTDTQYF TGTGCCAGCAGTTCCACACTAGCGGGAGTGACAGATACGCAGTATTTT
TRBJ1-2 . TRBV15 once CATSPASTGGLATAYGYTF TGTGCCACCAGCCCGGCGTCTACAGGCGGGTTGGCCACGGCCTATGGCTACACCTTC
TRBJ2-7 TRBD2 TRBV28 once CASSSTSGNPYEQYF TGTGCCAGCAGTTCCACTAGCGGGAATCCCTACGAGCAGTACTTC
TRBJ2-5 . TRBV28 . CASSFRQTQETQYF TGTGCCAGCAGTTTCCGACAGACACAAGAGACCCAGTACTTC